The next 19 T cell receptor beta chains were all read from a single sample in a study of blood T cell repertoires in COVID-19. Sequenced by immunoSEQ multiplex PCR; TCRdb stores in-frame clones only, minus some. The table shows a few hundred thousand clones, with 70% to 90% occurring only once. The sequencing sample was made of PBMCs or T cells enriched from blood (not recorded which). These receptors were collected from a woman between 18 and 29 years old who had recovered from COVID-19.

The V call is TRBV2, the J call TRBJ2-3, with a tentative D call TRBD2 (5 bases). The CDR3 length is 22 residues. CDR1 and CDR2 from the germline V gene are SNHLY and FYNNEI. With 2 bases removed from V and 0 bases from J, the gap between germline ends came to 30 bases. CDR3 coding DNA: TGTGCCAGCAGTGAAATCTTCGGCGAGGTGCCGGGCCGGTGGACTAGCACAGATACGCAGTATTTT. Amino acids: CASSEIFGEVPGRWTSTDTQYF.

The chain's CDR3 is CASSQGTVLNTEAFF. The CDR3 coding sequence is TGTGCCAGCAGCCAAGGGACAGTTCTGAACACTGAAGCTTTCTTT. The genes are TRBV3-1 (or the pseudogene TRBV3-2) and TRBJ1-1, with a tentative D call TRBD1 (6 bases). The CDR3 is 15 residues long. Trimming left V 1 base short and J 0 bases short, with 9 bases between. Germline CDR1 reads LGHDT; CDR2 reads YNNKEL (reference sequence).

The chain employs TRBV5-1 and TRBJ1-1; TRBD1 matches at 9 bases. J was trimmed by 4 bases and V by 4 bases; bases with no gene match: 5. The CDR3 has 14 amino acids. The germline V gene has CDR1 SGHRS and CDR2 YFSETQ. This chain's CDR3 is CASSDGQGSTEAFF. Written as DNA, the CDR3 is TGCGCCAGCAGCGACGGACAGGGGAGCACTGAAGCTTTCTTT.

The CDR3 reads CASSLDRLGGYTF. CDR3 sequence (DNA): TGTGCCAGCAGCTTAGACAGGCTCGGTGGCTACACCTTC. The chain carries TRBV7-9 and TRBJ1-2; D may be TRBD1 (5 bases). V was clipped by 1 base and J by 7 bases, with 10 bases between them. The CDR3 extends over 13 amino acids. Per the germline V gene, CDR1 is SEHNR and CDR2 is FQNEAQ (reference sequence).

The chain recombines TRBV4-3 with TRBJ1-5, with unresolved D. Deletions cut 0 bases from V and 4 bases from J, with 10 bases between. CDR1 is LGHNA, CDR2 YSLEER, per germline. CDR3 size: 15 residues. CDR3 nucleotides: TGCGCCAGCAGCCAAGATCTGCAGGAAAATCAGCCCCAGCATTTT. Amino acids: CASSQDLQENQPQHF.

The rearrangement links TRBV3-1 (or the pseudogene TRBV3-2) to TRBJ1-4; tentatively, D is TRBD1 (5 bases). This CDR3 spans 14 amino acids. Trimming took 4 bases from V and 6 from J, leaving 12 bases between them. CDR1 is LGHDT and CDR2 is YNNKEL in the germline V gene (reference sequence). In nucleotides, the CDR3 is TGTGCCAGCAGCCCCCAGGGCGCGGATGAAAAACTGTTTTTT. This encodes CASSPQGADEKLFF.

The chain uses TRBV18 and TRBJ1-4; D not resolved. CDR1 is KGHSH, CDR2 LQKENI, per germline. The V end lost 3 bases, the J end lost 6 bases, and 17 bases lay between the germline ends. The CDR3 consists of 16 residues. CDR3 residues: CASSPVAGPSDEKLFF. Here the CDR3 DNA reads TGTGCCAGCTCACCCGTTGCCGGTCCCTCCGATGAAAAACTGTTTTTT.

The chain has TRBV25-1 and TRBJ2-4, with D possibly matching TRBD1 (5 bases). There are 15 residues in the CDR3. Trimming cost V 4 bases and J 5 bases, with 15 bases left between them. Germline V CDR1 and CDR2: MGHDK, SYGVNS. CDR3 in DNA: TGTGCCAGCAGTGCCCGAGAAGGGGTGCAAAACATTCAGTACTTC. Amino acids: CASSAREGVQNIQYF.

This rearrangement joins TRBV9 to TRBJ2-7, with a possible D match to TRBD2 (7 bases). CDR1 and CDR2 (germline): SGDLS, YYNGEE. The V gene lost 6 bases and the J gene lost 10 bases, with 23 bases spanning the gap. This CDR3 region has 14 residues. This chain's CDR3 is CASTPGGGGPPQYF. CDR3 nucleotide sequence: TGTGCCAGCACCCCGGGGGGCGGGGGCCCGCCTCAGTACTTC.

This clone appeared a few times. The rearrangement uses TRBV30 and TRBJ1-3; D might be TRBD1 (6 bases). The V gene lost 3 bases and the J gene lost 0 bases, with 12 bases spanning the gap. Germline-derived CDR1 and CDR2 are GTSNPN and SVGIG (reference sequence). The CDR3 has 15 amino acids. The CDR3 DNA reads TGTGCCTGGAGGAACAGGGCCAACTCTGGAAACACCATATATTTT. Its protein product is CAWRNRANSGNTIYF.

This clone was seen once. The chain combines TRBV13 with TRBJ2-3; TRBD2 aligns across 11 bases. The CDR3 is made up of 17 amino acids. V trimming: 5 bases; J trimming: 2 bases; junction bases outside the gene matches: 9. Germline CDR1 is PRHDT and CDR2 is FYEKMQ (reference sequence). The CDR3 protein is CASSPSTSGALTDTQYF. The DNA for the CDR3 is TGTGCCAGCAGCCCATCGACTAGCGGGGCCCTCACAGATACGCAGTATTTT.

The rearrangement links TRBV19 to TRBJ1-3, with D unresolved. Per the germline V gene, CDR1 is LNHDA and CDR2 is SQIVND (reference sequence). This CDR3 has 15 amino acids. Trimming removed 2 bases at V and 3 bases at J, with 11 bases between. The CDR3 protein is CASSIPGYGGNTIYF. CDR3 DNA: TGTGCCAGTAGTATACCGGGGTACGGTGGAAACACCATATATTTT.

This clone was counted a single time. The chain is built from TRBV30 and TRBJ1-1, with D maybe TRBD1 (6 bases). V was cut by 4 bases and J by 11 bases, with 14 bases left in between. Germline assignment: CDR1 GTSNPN and CDR2 SVGIG (reference sequence). The CDR3 extends over 11 amino acids. The CDR3 coding sequence is TGTGCCTGGATCCAGGGGCAGAGGGCTTTCTTT. Translating gives CAWIQGQRAFF.

A few counts support this clone. J is TRBJ1-6 and V is TRBV11-2, with 10 bases lining up with TRBD1. Germline V gene data show CDR1 as SGHAT and CDR2 as FQNNGV. With 6 bases clipped from V and 9 bases from J, the junction kept 5 bases outside the gene matches. This CDR3 contains 14 residues. CDR3 loop: CASRGQGGGSPLHF. The CDR3 DNA is TGTGCCAGCAGAGGACAGGGGGGGGGTTCACCCCTCCACTTT.

This sequence joins TRBV19 and TRBJ1-1, with 7 bases aligning to TRBD1. Looked up from germline, CDR1 is LNHDA and CDR2 is SQIVND (reference sequence). Unmatched junction bases numbered 9, after V lost 3 bases and J lost 5 bases. CDR3 size: 15 residues. In DNA form, the CDR3 reads TGTGCCAGTAGTATTTCAAACTTACAGGGGACTGAAGCTTTCTTT. It translates to CASSISNLQGTEAFF.

The chain carries TRBV27 and TRBJ2-2; D perhaps matches TRBD1 (5 bases). Germline CDR1 MNHEY, CDR2 SMNVEV (reference sequence). The CDR3 is 17 residues long. Deletions cut 5 bases from V and 1 base from J, with 17 bases between. DNA for the CDR3: TGTGCCAGCAGTCTTCCCTTCGCTGACAGGAACACCGGGGAGCTGTTTTTT. Protein sequence: CASSLPFADRNTGELFF.

J is TRBJ2-5 and V is TRBV12-3 or TRBV12-4; D remains unclear. This CDR3 spans 13 amino acids. Trimming left V 3 bases short and J 2 bases short, with 7 bases between. CDR3 DNA sequence: TGTGCCAGCAGTTTTGGCGGACAAGAGACCCAGTACTTC. This codes for CASSFGGQETQYF.

J is TRBJ2-3 and V is TRBV5-1; D is undetermined. The germline CDR1 and CDR2 sequences are SGHRS and YFSETQ. V lost 2 bases to trimming and J lost 6 bases, with 16 bases between them. There are 15 residues in the CDR3. The CDR3, as DNA: TGCGCCAGCAGCTTAACAGCCGAGACCGGCGATACGCAGTATTTT. Translated: CASSLTAETGDTQYF.

This chain links TRBV30 with TRBJ1-3, with a weak D call TRBD1 (6 bases). The V gene lost 6 bases and the J gene lost 6 bases, with 18 bases spanning the gap. CDR3 size: 14 residues. CDR1 and CDR2 (germline): GTSNPN, SVGIG (reference sequence). CDR3 loop: CACQRGGVLNTIYF. The CDR3 DNA follows: TGTGCCTGTCAAAGGGGGGGGGTATTAAACACCATATATTTT. Using reference TRBV30 and TRBJ1-3 for the parts outside the CDR3, the full variable domain is SQTIHQWPATLVQPVGSPLSLECTVEGTSNPNLYWYRQAAGRGLQLLFYSVGIGQISSEVPQNLSASRPQDRQFILSSKKLLLSDSGFYLCACQRGGVLNTIYFGEGSWLTVV.